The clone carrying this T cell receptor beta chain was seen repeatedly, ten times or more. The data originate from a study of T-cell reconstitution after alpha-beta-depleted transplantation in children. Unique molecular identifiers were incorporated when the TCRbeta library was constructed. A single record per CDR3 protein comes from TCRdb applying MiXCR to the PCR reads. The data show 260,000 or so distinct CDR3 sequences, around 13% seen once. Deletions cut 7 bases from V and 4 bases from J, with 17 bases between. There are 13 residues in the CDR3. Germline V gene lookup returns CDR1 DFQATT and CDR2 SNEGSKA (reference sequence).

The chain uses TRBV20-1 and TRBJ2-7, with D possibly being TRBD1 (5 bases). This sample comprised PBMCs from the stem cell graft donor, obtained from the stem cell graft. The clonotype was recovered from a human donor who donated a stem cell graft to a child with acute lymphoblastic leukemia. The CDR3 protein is CSGEALTAYEQYF. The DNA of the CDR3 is TGCAGTGGCGAGGCCCTGACAGCTTACGAGCAGTACTTC.